Presented here are 12 T cell receptor beta chains from one specimen sequenced in a study of Graves' ophthalmopathy and Graves' hyperthyroidism. Amplification of the TCR beta CDR3 regions used RNA transcripts (as template). First-round RT-PCR used HTBI primers; second-round multiplex PCR followed. TCRdb called the multiplex PCR reads again in MiXCR, with one record for every CDR3 protein. The table has over a million distinct CDR3 sequences, about 40% seen once. The specimen sequenced was peripheral blood or thyroid tissue (not recorded which). Receptors originate from an adult man with Graves' hyperthyroidism.

The rearrangement joins TRBV5-4 to TRBJ2-7; D ambiguous. This CDR3 contains 13 residues. Germline CDR1 reads SGHNT; CDR2 reads YYREEE (reference sequence). Trimming left V 4 bases short and J 7 bases short, with 15 bases between. The CDR3 region has the DNA TGTGCCAGCAGCCAAGGGATAGGGTGGGAGCAGTACTTC. This codes for CASSQGIGWEQYF.

The rearrangement links TRBV13 to TRBJ2-7; tentatively, D is TRBD1 (7 bases). Germline CDR1 is PRHDT and CDR2 is FYEKMQ (reference sequence). CDR3 size: 14 residues. Deletions cut 8 bases from V and 2 bases from J, with 16 bases between. For the CDR3, the DNA is TGTGCCAGCGCCCTAGGCGGGACAGCCTACGAGCAGTACTTC. Translation gives CASALGGTAYEQYF.

This clonotype was recorded a few times. The chain combines TRBV9 with TRBJ2-7, with TRBD2 matching over 13 bases. Germline values: CDR1 SGDLS, CDR2 YYNGEE. This CDR3 has 17 amino acids. V trimming: 0 bases; J trimming: 6 bases; junction bases outside the gene matches: 9. The CDR3 loop reads CASSVGGLAGPTGEQYF. The CDR3 nucleotides are TGTGCCAGCAGCGTAGGGGGACTAGCGGGACCAACGGGCGAGCAGTACTTC.

The rearrangement joins TRBV7-2 to TRBJ2-6, with a weak D call TRBD1 (6 bases). Per the germline V gene, CDR1 is SGHTA and CDR2 is FQGNSA. V shed 7 bases and J shed 0 bases, with 16 bases lying between them. This CDR3 is 17 amino acids long. The DNA for the CDR3 is TGTGCCAGCAACACCCAAGCCAGGGGCTCTGGGGCCAACGTCCTGACTTTC. Amino acid sequence: CASNTQARGSGANVLTF.

The chain has TRBV29-1 and TRBJ2-5; D is unclear. V was cut by 1 base and J by 9 bases, with 12 bases left in between. CDR1 and CDR2 from the germline V gene are SQVTM and ANQGSEA. The CDR3 has 12 residues. This chain's CDR3 is CSVEGPEESQYF. The CDR3 DNA sequence: TGCAGCGTTGAAGGGCCCGAGGAGTCCCAGTACTTC.

There are many counts of this clonotype. The chain recombines TRBV20-1 with TRBJ2-7, with TRBD2 matching over 9 bases. Looked up from germline, CDR1 is DFQATT and CDR2 is SNEGSKA (reference sequence). The CDR3 has 15 amino acids. V lost 0 bases and J lost 5; bases outside the gene matches: 8. CDR3 bases: TGCAGTGCTAGAGACGTGTTAGCGGGAGCCCACGAGCAGTACTTC. Its translation: CSARDVLAGAHEQYF.

About this clonotype itself: A junction boundary mismatches the germline segment, possibly from a read error. V is TRBV7-9 and J is TRBJ2-5; 8 bases match TRBD1. Germline lookup yields CDR1 SEHNR and CDR2 FQNEAQ (reference sequence). The CDR3 is 14 amino acids. The CDR3 bases are TGCGCCAGCAGCCGCTTAACAGGGGGAGAGACCCAGTACTTC. Translated, it gives CASSRLTGGETQYF. The full variable domain, with the rest looked up from reference TRBV7-9 and TRBJ2-5, is DTGVSQNPRHKITKRGQNVTFRCDPISEHNRLYWYRQTLGQGPEFLTYFQNEAQLEKSRLLSDRFSAERPKGSFSTLEIQRTEQGDSAMYLCASSRLTGGETQYFGPGTRLLVL.

This clonotype was recorded at least ten times. The genes are TRBV7-7 and TRBJ2-5; 7 bases agree with TRBD1. This CDR3 contains 14 residues. The junction had 5 bases not matched to a gene; V was cut back by 5 bases and J by 2 bases. CDR1 and CDR2 (germline): SSHAT, FNYEAQ (reference sequence). CDR3 sequence (DNA): TGTGCCAGCAGCCCCAGGGGGTTTCAAGAGACCCAGTACTTC. Amino acid sequence: CASSPRGFQETQYF.

The chain has TRBV6-5 and TRBJ1-1, with 10 bases aligning to TRBD1. The CDR3 runs to 13 residues. CDR1 and CDR2 (germline): MNHEY, SVGAGI. V was clipped by 6 bases and J by 7 bases; unmatched bases: 5. The CDR3 DNA reads TGTGCCAGCAGCGCCGGGACAGGGGATGAAGCTTTCTTT. Translation: CASSAGTGDEAFF.

This clonotype was recorded many times. CDR3 amino acids: CATSSGVGNTIYF. In DNA, the CDR3 is TGTGCCACCAGCTCAGGGGTTGGAAACACCATATATTTT. The V and J genes are TRBV15 and TRBJ1-3; D may be TRBD1 (6 bases). The germline CDR1 and CDR2 sequences are LNHNV and YYDKDF (reference sequence). V lost 5 bases and J lost 3, with 8 bases in between. The CDR3 runs 13 residues.

This clonotype has a handful of counts. The rearrangement links TRBV12-3 or TRBV12-4 to TRBJ2-7; the D gene could be TRBD1 or TRBD2 (5 bases each). The CDR3 loop spans 16 amino acids. Trimming pared 5 bases from V and 3 bases from J, leaving 20 bases between. The CDR3 DNA sequence: TGTGCCAGCAGTCCTCAAGCTGGGGACGGATACTACGAGCAGTACTTC. Its translation: CASSPQAGDGYYEQYF.

The chain couples TRBV7-9 to TRBJ1-4, with no clear D. This CDR3 region has 11 residues. V was clipped by 5 bases and J by 8 bases, with 6 bases between them. Germline assignment: CDR1 SEHNR and CDR2 FQNEAQ (reference sequence). The CDR3 nucleotides read TGTGCCAGCAGCCGACTAGAAAAACTGTTTTTT. Its protein is CASSRLEKLFF. Complete variable domain (other parts from reference TRBV7-9 and TRBJ1-4): DTGVSQNPRHKITKRGQNVTFRCDPISEHNRLYWYRQTLGQGPEFLTYFQNEAQLEKSRLLSDRFSAERPKGSFSTLEIQRTEQGDSAMYLCASSRLEKLFFGSGTQLSVL.